The 4 T cell receptor beta chains below were found in one sample sequenced in a study of cytomegalovirus exposure and HLA in healthy donors. With 60 Vbeta and 13 Jbeta primers, the PCR was carried out. Assay used: immunoSEQ multiplex PCR; TCRdb lists only in-frame clones, some missing. The sample has about 120,000 clones; around three quarters are singletons. Sequenced: PBMCs. The receptor set was obtained from a man aged 18-30 years in good health and CMV-seronegative.

The rearrangement uses TRBV5-1 and TRBJ1-2, with TRBD1 identical over 8 bases. CDR1 is SGHRS and CDR2 is YFSETQ in the germline V gene. V lost 4 bases, J lost 8 bases, and 13 bases stayed unmatched. The CDR3 is 15 amino acids. CDR3 region: CASSPWTGTAEGYTF. In DNA form, the CDR3 reads TGCGCCAGCAGCCCCTGGACAGGGACGGCGGAAGGCTACACCTTC.

This clone was seen just once. The rearrangement uses TRBV2 and TRBJ1-2; 7 bases are a match to TRBD1. The V gene's germline CDR1 is SNHLY and CDR2 FYNNEI. The CDR3 runs 14 residues. Unmatched junction bases numbered 11, after V lost 6 bases and J lost 7 bases. The CDR3 sequence: CASRQDRVGGGYTF. The CDR3 nucleotides read TGTGCCAGCAGGCAAGACAGGGTCGGGGGTGGCTACACCTTC.

The chain joins TRBV6-6 to TRBJ2-3; TRBD2 aligns across 7 bases. CDR1 is MNHNY, CDR2 SVGAGI, per germline (reference sequence). The CDR3 has 16 amino acids. V lost 2 bases to trimming and J lost 1 base; unmatched junction nucleotides: 6. CDR3 DNA: TGTGCCAGCAGTTACCTGCTCCGGGAGGGCACAGATACGCAGTATTTT. Its protein is CASSYLLREGTDTQYF.

This clone has just one count. The V gene is TRBV2, the J gene TRBJ1-4; maybe TRBD1 (5 bases). Germline V gene data show CDR1 as SNHLY and CDR2 as FYNNEI. The V end lost 0 bases, the J end lost 8 bases, and 13 bases lay between the germline ends. This CDR3 contains 15 residues. The chain's CDR3 is CASSEALQVIEKLFF. Written as DNA, the CDR3 is TGTGCCAGCAGTGAAGCGTTACAGGTGATCGAAAAACTGTTTTTT. The full variable domain, in which reference TRBV2 and TRBJ1-4 provide the parts outside the CDR3, is EPEVTQTPSHQVTQMGQEVILRCVPISNHLYFYWYRQILGQKVEFLVSFYNNEISEKSEIFDDQFSVERPDGSNFTLKIRSTKLEDSAMYFCASSEALQVIEKLFFGSGTQLSVL.